This passage covers 30 T cell receptor beta chains from one sample sequenced in a study of T cell responses to AZD1222 COVID-19 vaccine. TCRdb keeps only in-frame clones here, not all; method: immunoSEQ multiplex PCR. The data show around 150,000 clones, about 90% seen once. This material consisted of peripheral blood, taken 28 days after the second dose of the MenACWY control vaccine. Source of these receptors: an adult who received the MenACWY meningococcal vaccine as a control.

This clone has only one observation. The chain is built from TRBV10-3 and TRBJ1-2; D is undetermined. V lost 3 bases and J lost 3, with 14 bases in between. This CDR3 comprises 15 residues. The V gene's germline CDR1 is ENHRY and CDR2 SYGVKD. The CDR3 is CAISDGGREYYGYTF. The CDR3 DNA sequence: TGTGCCATCAGTGATGGAGGGAGGGAGTACTATGGCTACACCTTC.

The chain combines TRBV5-1 with TRBJ2-2; 8 nucleotides line up with TRBD2. Trimming removed 3 bases from V and 0 bases from J; junction bases left unmatched: 10. CDR3 length: 18 amino acids. Germline V gene lookup returns CDR1 SGHRS and CDR2 YFSETQ. CDR3 sequence reads: CASSSAGGHLSNTGELFF. DNA of the CDR3: TGCGCCAGCAGCTCGGCGGGGGGACACCTATCGAACACCGGGGAGCTGTTTTTT. The full variable domain, completed using reference TRBV5-1 and TRBJ2-2, is KAGVTQTPRYLIKTRGQQVTLSCSPISGHRSVSWYQQTPGQGLQFLFEYFSETQRNKGNFPGRFSGRQFSNSRSEMNVSTLELGDSALYLCASSSAGGHLSNTGELFFGEGSRLTVL.

V usage is TRBV30 and J usage is TRBJ1-3; 9 bases align to TRBD1. This CDR3 has 14 amino acids. Per the germline V gene, CDR1 is GTSNPN and CDR2 is SVGIG (reference sequence). Trimming cost V 5 bases and J 0 bases; bases outside gene matches: 2. The CDR3 region is CAWGGQGSGNTIYF. The DNA of the CDR3 is TGTGCCTGGGGGGGACAGGGCTCTGGAAACACCATATATTTT.

The chain carries TRBV10-3 and TRBJ1-6; the D gene is possibly TRBD1 (5 bases). This CDR3 comprises 17 residues. Germline loops: CDR1 ENHRY, CDR2 SYGVKD. V was shortened by 0 bases and J by 14 bases, with 23 bases between the two germline ends. The CDR3 region is CAISESGQDIHGGALHF. The CDR3 coding sequence is TGTGCCATCAGTGAGTCGGGCCAGGACATCCATGGAGGTGCCCTCCACTTT.

V and J are TRBV9 and TRBJ2-1; a possible D gene is TRBD2 (5 bases). In germline, CDR1 is SGDLS, CDR2 YYNGEE. Trimming left V 0 bases short and J 3 bases short, with 13 bases between. This CDR3 comprises 16 residues. The CDR3 here is CASSVGGERRYNEQFF. The CDR3, as DNA: TGTGCCAGCAGCGTAGGGGGAGAAAGGCGCTACAATGAGCAGTTCTTC.

The CDR3 protein is CASSPRTSGSYEQYF. As DNA, the CDR3 is TGTGCCAGCTCACCTCGGACTAGCGGGAGTTACGAGCAGTACTTC. V gene TRBV18 combines with J gene TRBJ2-7; 13 positions agree with TRBD2. J lost 4 bases, V lost 3 bases, and 3 bases had no gene match. This CDR3 region has 15 residues. Germline CDR1 is KGHSH and CDR2 is LQKENI.

The J gene is TRBJ1-4, the V gene TRBV3-1 (or the pseudogene TRBV3-2); D possibly corresponds to TRBD1 (6 bases). With 0 bases removed from V and 3 bases from J, the gap between germline ends came to 11 bases. Germline lookup yields CDR1 LGHDT and CDR2 YNNKEL (reference sequence). The CDR3 is 16 amino acids. CDR3 coding DNA: TGTGCCAGCAGCCAAGATCCGGACAGACCTAATGAAAAACTGTTTTTT. Translated, it gives CASSQDPDRPNEKLFF.

The V call is TRBV15, the J call TRBJ2-6, with D maybe TRBD2 (5 bases). The V end lost 5 bases, the J end lost 0 bases, and 8 bases lay between the germline ends. This CDR3 contains 15 residues. CDR1 is LNHNV and CDR2 is YYDKDF in the germline V gene (reference sequence). The CDR3 spells CATSRDASGANVLTF. The DNA of the CDR3 is TGTGCCACCAGCCGGGATGCCTCTGGGGCCAACGTCCTGACTTTC.

V usage is TRBV5-6 and J usage is TRBJ2-3; no reliable D call. Germline V lookup: CDR1 SGHDT, CDR2 YYEEEE. Trimming took off 2 bases at V and 0 bases at J, with 7 bases between the two ends. This CDR3 has 14 amino acids. The CDR3 sequence is CASSFPGSTDTQYF. CDR3 nucleotides: TGTGCCAGCAGCTTTCCGGGTAGCACAGATACGCAGTATTTT. The whole variable domain, filled in from reference TRBV5-6 and TRBJ2-3, reads DAGVTQSPTHLIKTRGQQVTLRCSPKSGHDTVSWYQQALGQGPQFIFQYYEEEERQRGNFPDRFSGHQFPNYSSELNVNALLLGDSALYLCASSFPGSTDTQYFGPGTRLTVL.

The chain couples TRBV7-3 to TRBJ2-2; no reliable D call. The CDR3 consists of 16 residues. The V gene's germline CDR1 is SGHTA and CDR2 FQGTGA. V lost 2 bases and J lost 2, with 12 bases in between. In DNA form, the CDR3 reads TGTGCCAGCAGCTTACTTCCCGTAGCCAACACCGGGGAGCTGTTTTTT. Translating gives CASSLLPVANTGELFF.

This clone was seen only once. The rearrangement uses TRBV7-2 and TRBJ2-3; tentative D call: TRBD1 (6 bases). V shed 1 base and J shed 6 bases, with 14 bases lying between them. CDR1 and CDR2 from the germline V gene are SGHTA and FQGNSA. This CDR3 is built from 15 residues. CDR3 sequence: CASSLEGRGRDTQYF. CDR3 coding DNA: TGTGCCAGCAGCTTAGAAGGCAGGGGACGGGATACGCAGTATTTT.

This clone was seen more than once but under ten times. The genes are TRBV7-9 and TRBJ2-6, with D maybe TRBD2 (7 bases). With 5 bases removed from V and 3 bases from J, the gap between germline ends came to 14 bases. This CDR3 is 16 amino acids long. CDR1 and CDR2 from the germline V gene are SEHNR and FQNEAQ (reference sequence). The CDR3 loop is CASSRRGGIGANVLTF. CDR3 DNA: TGTGCCAGCAGCCGCCGCGGGGGCATTGGGGCCAACGTCCTGACTTTC.

The J gene is TRBJ2-1, the V gene TRBV5-1; the match to TRBD2 covers 11 bases. The CDR3 has 15 residues. The V gene's germline CDR1 is SGHRS and CDR2 YFSETQ. J was trimmed by 7 bases and V by 4 bases; bases with no gene match: 7. Here the CDR3 DNA reads TGCGCCAGCAGCCTAACTAGCGGGAGTGGGAATGAGCAGTTCTTC. This codes for CASSLTSGSGNEQFF.

The chain recombines TRBV11-3 with TRBJ2-3, with 12 bases fitting TRBD1. This CDR3 has 15 residues. Germline V gene data show CDR1 as SGHNT and CDR2 as YENEEA. J was trimmed by 8 bases and V by 5 bases; bases with no gene match: 8. The CDR3 loop reads CASSPGTGGLVTQYF. CDR3 DNA sequence: TGTGCCAGCAGCCCTGGGACAGGGGGCCTAGTTACGCAGTATTTT.

The chain recombines TRBV18 with TRBJ2-2; TRBD1 aligns across 8 bases. The CDR3 is 15 residues long. In germline, CDR1 is KGHSH, CDR2 LQKENI. Trimming cost V 4 bases and J 3 bases; bases outside gene matches: 4. The CDR3 reads CASSLLGQDTGELFF. The CDR3 bases are TGTGCCAGCTCACTGCTGGGACAGGACACCGGGGAGCTGTTTTTT.

This clone was counted a single time. CDR3 sequence (DNA): TGTGCCAGCAGCCTGGGGACAGGGGGCTTGACAGAGACCCAGTACTTC. Translation gives CASSLGTGGLTETQYF. The V gene is TRBV7-9, the J gene TRBJ2-5; 12 bases fit TRBD1. J was trimmed by 4 bases and V by 5 bases; bases with no gene match: 8. This CDR3 is 16 amino acids long. In germline, CDR1 is SEHNR, CDR2 FQNEAQ (reference sequence).

The chain links TRBV28 to TRBJ2-2; D is uncertain. Germline CDR1 and CDR2: MDHEN and SYDVKM. The length of the CDR3 is 11 residues. Trimming left V 1 base short and J 6 bases short, with 0 bases between. For the CDR3, the DNA is TGTGCCAGCAGTTTATCCGGGGAGCTGTTTTTT. It yields the protein CASSLSGELFF.

This clone was counted a single time. The chain is built from TRBV7-8 and TRBJ2-1; weak D call: TRBD2 (6 bases). Germline lookup yields CDR1 SGHVS and CDR2 FQNEAQ. V lost 6 bases to trimming and J lost 1 base, with 10 bases between them. This CDR3 comprises 14 residues. CDR3 in DNA: TGTGCCAGCAGGCGGGGTCCTTCCTACAATGAGCAGTTCTTC. This gives the protein CASRRGPSYNEQFF.

This clone is a singleton in its sample. The genes are TRBV19 and TRBJ2-1; 8 bases are a match to TRBD2. Losses at the gene ends were 3 bases for V and 9 bases for J; bases not matched to a gene: 10. The CDR3 has 15 amino acids. Germline assignment: CDR1 LNHDA and CDR2 SQIVND (reference sequence). CDR3 coding DNA: TGTGCCAGTAGTATGGTTAGCGGGGTCCCGGGTGAGCAGTTCTTC. Its translation is CASSMVSGVPGEQFF.

The rearrangement joins TRBV7-2 to TRBJ1-5; D possibly corresponds to TRBD1 (5 bases). The CDR3 sequence is 16 residues long. CDR1 and CDR2 from the germline V gene are SGHTA and FQGNSA. Between the trimmed V and J ends, which lost 2 bases and 1 base, there was a span of 12 bases. Here the CDR3 reads CASSLSSGTSNQPQHF. The CDR3 bases are TGTGCCAGCAGCTTAAGCTCAGGGACCAGCAATCAGCCCCAGCATTTT.

This chain links TRBV4-3 with TRBJ1-1; no reliable D call. This CDR3 is 13 amino acids long. The V end was cut by 0 bases, the J end by 7 bases, with 9 bases between. CDR1 is LGHNA, CDR2 YSLEER, per germline. CDR3 DNA: TGCGCCAGCAGCCAAGATCTGACCCGTGAAGCTTTCTTT. Translated: CASSQDLTREAFF.

The chain has TRBV7-3 and TRBJ1-2; D not certain. Trimming removed 5 bases at V and 3 bases at J, with 13 bases between. The CDR3 totals 14 residues. Germline CDR1 and CDR2: SGHTA and FQGTGA. CDR3 loop: CASSTYLIDYGYTF. In nucleotides, the CDR3 is TGTGCCAGCAGCACCTACTTGATTGACTATGGCTACACCTTC.

The CDR3 DNA is TGTGCCAGCTCACCTTCTGGGCCGGGCAACACCGGGGAGCTGTTTTTT. Translation: CASSPSGPGNTGELFF. The chain uses TRBV18 and TRBJ2-2; no reliable D call. The CDR3 runs to 16 residues. The ends were cut back, 3 bases at V and 2 bases at J, with 13 bases in the middle. Germline values: CDR1 KGHSH, CDR2 LQKENI.

V is TRBV28 and J is TRBJ2-5; D is ambiguous. Germline V gene lookup returns CDR1 MDHEN and CDR2 SYDVKM. CDR3 length: 14 amino acids. The V and J ends lost 3 bases and 1 base respectively, with 9 bases between them. Here the CDR3 DNA reads TGTGCCAGCAGTTTTCGGGCGCCCCAAGAGACCCAGTACTTC. Its translation: CASSFRAPQETQYF.

The chain employs TRBV9 and TRBJ1-3; D remains unclear. This CDR3 is 16 amino acids long. V was pared by 0 bases and J by 0 bases, with 10 bases between. Germline V gene sequence: CDR1 SGDLS, CDR2 YYNGEE. The CDR3, as DNA: TGTGCCAGCAGCGTAGGACCAGCTTACTCTGGAAACACCATATATTTT. Its translation is CASSVGPAYSGNTIYF.

The chain joins TRBV28 to TRBJ2-1; tentative D call: TRBD2 (7 bases). The CDR3 is made up of 14 amino acids. V lost 4 bases, J lost 7 bases, and 14 bases lay in between. CDR1 is MDHEN, CDR2 SYDVKM, per germline. The CDR3 DNA reads as TGTGCCAGCAGTTCGGGGGGCATTAGTAATGAGCAGTTCTTC. Residues: CASSSGGISNEQFF. Full variable domain (missing parts from reference TRBV28 and TRBJ2-1): DVKVTQSSRYLVKRTGEKVFLECVQDMDHENMFWYRQDPGLGLRLIYFSYDVKMKEKGDIPEGYSVSREKKERFSLILESASTNQTSMYLCASSSGGISNEQFFGPGTRLTVL.

V is TRBV28 and J is TRBJ1-1, with D unclear. The CDR3 runs 13 residues. Germline-derived CDR1 and CDR2 are MDHEN and SYDVKM. The V end lost 6 bases, the J end lost 0 bases, and 8 bases lay between the germline ends. The CDR3 DNA reads as TGTGCCAGCAGAGATACAGTGAACACTGAAGCTTTCTTT. Amino acid sequence: CASRDTVNTEAFF.

J is TRBJ2-3 and V is TRBV18; 13 nucleotides line up with TRBD2. Per the germline V gene, CDR1 is KGHSH and CDR2 is LQKENI. The CDR3 spans 18 residues. V shed 3 bases and J 2 bases; nucleotides not matched to a gene: 8. This chain's CDR3 is CASSPIWTSGGPTDTQYF. For the CDR3, the DNA is TGTGCCAGCTCACCGATCTGGACTAGCGGGGGACCCACAGATACGCAGTATTTT.

This clone has just one count. The chain is built from TRBV24-1 and TRBJ1-4; D gene ambiguous. The length of the CDR3 is 15 residues. The germline V gene has CDR1 KGHDR and CDR2 SFDVKD. The V and J ends lost 2 bases and 1 base respectively, with 7 bases between them. Here the CDR3 DNA reads TGTGCCACCAGTGATTCGGGAGGAACTAATGAAAAACTGTTTTTT. Its protein product is CATSDSGGTNEKLFF.

The chain links TRBV28 to TRBJ2-1; possibly TRBD1 or TRBD2 for D (5 bases each). The germline V gene has CDR1 MDHEN and CDR2 SYDVKM. V lost 5 bases and J lost 9, with 11 bases in between. This CDR3 contains 12 residues. The CDR3 nucleotides are TGTGCCAGCAGTCGGGGTAGGGGTGAGCAGTTCTTC. Protein: CASSRGRGEQFF.